Sequencing of this T cell receptor beta chain was carried out in a study of blood T cell repertoires in COVID-19. Donors in Cohort 3 who had recovered were those with two negative PCRs, healthcare professional clearance, or resolution of their symptoms. The CDR3 sequence is 18 residues long. V was clipped by 0 bases and J by 3 bases, with 18 bases between them. Germline V gives CDR1 LNHDA, CDR2 SQIVND (reference sequence). TCRdb's table, derived via immunoSEQ multiplex PCR, lists solely in-frame clones and lacks some. The data contain 350,000 to 550,000 clones, around 87% of them seen just once; the ten biggest clones take up 1% to 1.3%.

The sample taken for sequencing was PBMCs or T cells enriched from blood (not recorded which). The chain couples TRBV19 to TRBJ1-5; D gene ambiguous. This clonotype originated in a man aged 25 to 40 who had recovered from COVID-19. The CDR3, as DNA: TGTGCCAGTAGTATAGATCCCCGTGAAATCTACTCCAATCAGCCCCAGCATTTT. This encodes CASSIDPREIYSNQPQHF.